Each of the 31 T cell receptor beta chains below was sequenced from the same sample in a study of blood T cell repertoires in COVID-19. TCRdb keeps only in-frame clones here, not all; method: immunoSEQ multiplex PCR. The table lists more than 45,000 clones, roughly nine tenths of them singletons. Sample: peripheral blood. These TCRs come from a human donor in a cohort sampled during active COVID-19.

This clone appeared a few times. The chain recombines TRBV7-2 with TRBJ2-5; possible D gene TRBD2, 6 bases. The CDR3 contains 15 residues. Deletions cut 7 bases from V and 4 bases from J, with 19 bases between. Germline V gene lookup returns CDR1 SGHTA and CDR2 FQGNSA. DNA for the CDR3: TGTGCCAGCAACTGGGGAGGCTCGGAAGGAGAGACCCAGTACTTC. This gives the protein CASNWGGSEGETQYF. The complete variable domain, with remaining parts taken from reference TRBV7-2 and TRBJ2-5, reads GAGVSQSPSNKVTEKGKDVELRCDPISGHTALYWYRQSLGQGLEFLIYFQGNSAPDKSGLPSDRFSAERTGGSVSTLTIQRTQQEDSAVYLCASNWGGSEGETQYFGPGTRLLVL.

V usage is TRBV6-5 and J usage is TRBJ2-3; unclear D gene. Trimming took 1 base from V and 2 from J, leaving 10 bases between them. This CDR3 is 15 amino acids long. CDR1 is MNHEY, CDR2 SVGAGI, per germline. The CDR3 region has the DNA TGTGCCAGCAGTTACTACAGCCCGTCCACAGATACGCAGTATTTT. Translated, it gives CASSYYSPSTDTQYF.

This chain uses TRBV9 with TRBJ2-5; 9 nucleotides agree with TRBD1. Germline V gene data show CDR1 as SGDLS and CDR2 as YYNGEE. The V segment lost 3 bases and the J segment 0 bases; nucleotides outside the gene matches: 9. CDR3 length: 17 amino acids. The CDR3 region has the DNA TGTGCCAGCAGCGGGGGGTTGACAGGGGGTCACCAAGAGACCCAGTACTTC. Protein product: CASSGGLTGGHQETQYF.

The chain carries TRBV7-2 and TRBJ2-3; maybe TRBD1 (5 bases). This CDR3 region has 15 residues. Per germline, CDR1 SGHTA and CDR2 FQGNSA. V lost 5 bases and J 0 bases, leaving 12 bases between the germline ends. The CDR3 region has the DNA TGTGCCAGCAGCCTAAGGGCAGGGAGCACAGATACGCAGTATTTT. Its translation is CASSLRAGSTDTQYF.

The rearrangement joins TRBV30 to TRBJ2-7; a possible D gene is TRBD1 (5 bases). Trimming took off 1 base at V and 6 bases at J, with 7 bases between the two ends. The CDR3 loop spans 11 amino acids. Germline lookup yields CDR1 GTSNPN and CDR2 SVGIG (reference sequence). CDR3 sequence: CAWSEGVEQYF. CDR3 bases: TGTGCCTGGAGTGAAGGGGTCGAGCAGTACTTC.

J is TRBJ2-2 and V is TRBV10-3; tentatively, D is TRBD2 (6 bases). CDR3 length equals 13 residues. Trimming cost V 4 bases and J 5 bases, with 8 bases left between them. CDR1 is ENHRY, CDR2 SYGVKD, per germline. The CDR3 sequence is CAISGLDTGELFF. The CDR3 bases are TGTGCCATCAGTGGACTAGATACCGGGGAGCTGTTTTTT.

V and J are TRBV5-1 and TRBJ1-1, with D uncertain. The CDR3 consists of 14 residues. V lost 2 bases to trimming and J lost 3 bases, with 11 bases between them. Germline V lookup: CDR1 SGHRS, CDR2 YFSETQ. The CDR3 region is CASSFGGKDTEAFF. The CDR3 DNA follows: TGCGCCAGCAGCTTCGGCGGGAAAGACACTGAAGCTTTCTTT.

The chain employs TRBV28 and TRBJ2-3, with 12 bases matching TRBD2. Per germline, CDR1 MDHEN and CDR2 SYDVKM. With 7 bases clipped from V and 3 bases from J, the junction kept 11 bases outside the gene matches. The CDR3 covers 17 residues. CDR3 protein: CASINVLAGGRTDTQYF. The CDR3 bases are TGTGCCAGCATCAATGTACTAGCGGGGGGTAGGACAGATACGCAGTATTTT.

V is TRBV7-9 and J is TRBJ2-5; 13 positions agree with TRBD2. The CDR3 has 15 amino acids. The germline V gene encodes CDR1 SEHNR and CDR2 FQNEAQ (reference sequence). Trimming removed 5 bases from V and 3 bases from J; junction bases left unmatched: 3. CDR3 region: CASSVGTSGEETQYF. The CDR3 bases are TGTGCCAGCAGCGTCGGGACTAGCGGGGAAGAGACCCAGTACTTC.

Here the CDR3 reads CASNGGTGEVNEQFF. The CDR3 DNA reads TGCGCCAGCAATGGAGGGACAGGGGAAGTAAATGAGCAGTTCTTC. This chain links TRBV5-1 with TRBJ2-1, with 10 bases identical to TRBD1. This CDR3 region has 15 residues. With 6 bases clipped from V and 7 bases from J, the junction kept 10 bases outside the gene matches. CDR1 is SGHRS, CDR2 YFSETQ, per germline.

This chain joins TRBV7-6 and TRBJ2-1, with 16 bases that match TRBD2. V shed 1 base, J shed 7 bases, and the junction held 1 base outside the gene matches. Germline V CDR1 and CDR2: SGHVS, FNYEAQ. The CDR3 length is 16 residues. CDR3 protein: CASSLEGLAGGNEQFF. The CDR3 coding sequence is TGTGCCAGCAGCTTAGAGGGACTAGCGGGGGGGAATGAGCAGTTCTTC.

The V call is TRBV5-1, the J call TRBJ1-1; tentative D call: TRBD1 (6 bases). In germline, CDR1 is SGHRS, CDR2 YFSETQ. Trimming stripped 4 bases from V and 2 bases from J, with 12 bases between. The CDR3 length is 14 residues. This CDR3 reads CASSVRQENTEAFF. Here the CDR3 DNA reads TGCGCCAGCAGCGTTCGACAGGAAAACACTGAAGCTTTCTTT. Together with reference TRBV5-1 and TRBJ1-1, the CDR3 gives the full variable domain: KAGVTQTPRYLIKTRGQQVTLSCSPISGHRSVSWYQQTPGQGLQFLFEYFSETQRNKGNFPGRFSGRQFSNSRSEMNVSTLELGDSALYLCASSVRQENTEAFFGQGTRLTVV.

The chain recombines TRBV20-1 with TRBJ1-2; D possibly corresponds to TRBD1 (5 bases). The CDR3 runs 12 residues. V dropped 3 bases and J dropped 8 bases, with 13 bases sitting between them. CDR1 is DFQATT and CDR2 is SNEGSKA in the germline V gene (reference sequence). CDR3 region: CSASGRVDGYTF. The CDR3 nucleotides read TGCAGTGCTAGTGGCAGGGTAGACGGCTACACCTTC.

The V gene is TRBV6-2 or TRBV6-3, the J gene TRBJ1-2; D unclear. The CDR3 is 12 amino acids. V was shortened by 6 bases and J by 7 bases, with 12 bases between the two germline ends. Germline lookup yields CDR1 MNHEY and CDR2 SVGEGT. The CDR3 nucleotides are TGTGCCAGCAGCCAAGCCACCTTTGGCTACACCTTC. Its translation: CASSQATFGYTF.

This rearrangement joins TRBV6-1 to TRBJ1-1, with D unresolved. Germline V CDR1 and CDR2: MNHNS, SASEGT. CDR3 length: 12 amino acids. The V gene lost 1 base and the J gene lost 8 bases, with 8 bases spanning the gap. The CDR3 bases are TGTGCCAGCAGTGAAGGGAGACCCGAAGCTTTCTTT. Its translation: CASSEGRPEAFF.

The gene calls are TRBV7-6 and TRBJ1-6; D may be TRBD1 (5 bases). V gave up 3 bases and J gave up 7 bases, with 13 bases separating them. Germline V lookup: CDR1 SGHVS, CDR2 FNYEAQ. CDR3 length: 15 amino acids. The CDR3 spells CASSLSGEGNSPLHF. The CDR3 DNA reads TGTGCCAGCAGCTTGTCGGGGGAGGGAAATTCACCCCTCCACTTT.

The genes are TRBV7-2 and TRBJ2-7; 10 bases line up with TRBD2. V was pared by 2 bases and J by 4 bases, with 5 bases of the junction left unmatched. CDR3 length: 15 amino acids. In germline, CDR1 is SGHTA, CDR2 FQGNSA. The CDR3 DNA sequence: TGTGCCAGCAGCTTAACTAGCGGGGTTCTTTACGAGCAGTACTTC. It is translated as CASSLTSGVLYEQYF.

This clone was counted only a few times. The chain carries TRBV4-1 and TRBJ2-7; D is unclear. The CDR3 is 13 amino acids. Trimming pared 1 base from V and 3 bases from J, leaving 7 bases between. CDR1 and CDR2 (germline): MGHRA, YSYEKL. The CDR3 loop is CASSQGLNYEQYF. CDR3 nucleotide sequence: TGCGCCAGCAGCCAAGGACTCAACTACGAGCAGTACTTC.

This CDR3 is CASSFTSNQPQHF. In nucleotides, the CDR3 is TGTGCCAGCAGTTTCACAAGCAATCAGCCCCAGCATTTT. The rearrangement joins TRBV12-3 or TRBV12-4 to TRBJ1-5; D unresolved. V shed 3 bases and J shed 1 base, with 4 bases lying between them. The length of the CDR3 is 13 residues.

In nucleotides, the CDR3 is TGTGCCAGCTCACCTATTTGGACTAGCGGGGGGTCCAGCTCCTACAATGAGCAGTTCTTC. It translates to CASSPIWTSGGSSSYNEQFF. J is TRBJ2-1 and V is TRBV18; the match to TRBD2 covers 14 bases. Germline CDR1 reads KGHSH; CDR2 reads LQKENI. V dropped 3 bases and J dropped 0; count of bases not matched to a gene: 10. The length of the CDR3 is 20 residues.

The CDR3 loop is CASSGTVYNEQFF. CDR3 DNA sequence: TGCGCCAGCAGTGGGACAGTTTACAATGAGCAGTTCTTC. The chain employs TRBV10-1 and TRBJ2-1; maybe TRBD1 (6 bases). The CDR3 spans 13 residues. The V and J ends lost 4 bases and 4 bases respectively, with 8 bases between them. The germline V gene has CDR1 WNHNN and CDR2 SYGVQD (reference sequence).

The genes are TRBV3-1 (or the pseudogene TRBV3-2) and TRBJ2-2, with D possibly TRBD2 on 5 matching bases. This CDR3 is 14 amino acids long. Germline assignment: CDR1 LGHDT and CDR2 YNNKEL (reference sequence). Trimming took off 4 bases at V and 0 bases at J, with 6 bases between the two ends. CDR3 region: CASSRTANTGELFF. The CDR3 DNA follows: TGTGCCAGCAGCCGGACTGCGAACACCGGGGAGCTGTTTTTT.

In the case of this clone: Relative to the germline gene, one junction end is altered; a read error may explain this. This sample also contains other DNA sequences that code for the same CDR3. The chain carries TRBV27 and TRBJ2-7; 13 bases align to TRBD2. The CDR3 is 15 residues long. The germline V gene has CDR1 MNHEY and CDR2 SMNVEV (reference sequence). CDR3 residues: CASRGLAGVTYEQYF. The CDR3 DNA sequence: TGTGCCAGCAGAGGACTAGCGGGGGTGACCTACGAACAGTACTTC.

The gene calls are TRBV2 and TRBJ2-1, with D unclear. V shed 8 bases and J shed 3 bases, with 11 bases lying between them. This CDR3 has 13 amino acids. CDR1 SNHLY and CDR2 FYNNEI come from the germline V gene. CDR3 nucleotides: TGTGCCAGCGGCGGTACGATCTACAATGAGCAGTTCTTC. As protein: CASGGTIYNEQFF.

The J gene is TRBJ2-3, the V gene TRBV6-5, with 9 bases aligning to TRBD1. Losses at the gene ends were 3 bases for V and 3 bases for J; bases not matched to a gene: 4. The germline V gene encodes CDR1 MNHEY and CDR2 SVGAGI. The CDR3 contains 15 residues. In DNA form, the CDR3 reads TGTGCCAGCAGTTATCGACAGGGGGTGACAGATACGCAGTATTTT. Its protein is CASSYRQGVTDTQYF.

The chain joins TRBV7-8 to TRBJ1-4; D possibly corresponds to TRBD1 (6 bases). Per germline, CDR1 SGHVS and CDR2 FQNEAQ. Trimming pared 1 base from V and 14 bases from J, leaving 17 bases between. This CDR3 is built from 14 residues. CDR3 DNA: TGTGCCAGCAGCTTAGAAGACAGGCCCTCGCGTCTGTTTTTT. Its translation: CASSLEDRPSRLFF.

The chain is built from TRBV6-1 and TRBJ1-6; D is ambiguous. V was cut by 2 bases and J by 10 bases, with 9 bases left in between. The CDR3 is 13 residues long. Germline CDR1 and CDR2: MNHNS and SASEGT. CDR3 region: CASSELGASPLHF. CDR3 DNA: TGTGCCAGCAGTGAACTCGGTGCGTCACCCCTCCACTTT.

This chain links TRBV5-4 with TRBJ1-2; tentatively, D is TRBD1 (5 bases). There are 14 residues in the CDR3. Germline CDR1 is SGHNT and CDR2 is YYREEE (reference sequence). Between the trimmed V and J ends, which lost 3 bases and 4 bases, there was a span of 13 bases. The CDR3 DNA follows: TGTGCCAGCAGCTATCAGGGATCGGGCTATGGCTACACCTTC. It encodes CASSYQGSGYGYTF. Full variable domain (outside the CDR3, taken from reference TRBV5-4 and TRBJ1-2): ETGVTQSPTHLIKTRGQQVTLRCSSQSGHNTVSWYQQALGQGPQFIFQYYREEENGRGNFPPRFSGLQFPNYSSELNVNALELDDSALYLCASSYQGSGYGYTFGSGTRLTVV.

This clone was recorded once. The rearrangement links TRBV19 to TRBJ2-1; weak D call: TRBD2 (6 bases). V lost 5 bases and J lost 7, with 15 bases in between. The CDR3 has 14 residues. In germline, CDR1 is LNHDA, CDR2 SQIVND (reference sequence). CDR3 sequence: CASSPFGGGNEQFF. DNA of the CDR3: TGTGCCAGTAGTCCCTTCGGGGGAGGTAATGAGCAGTTCTTC. The complete variable domain, with remaining parts taken from reference TRBV19 and TRBJ2-1, reads DGGITQSPKYLFRKEGQNVTLSCEQNLNHDAMYWYRQDPGQGLRLIYYSQIVNDFQKGDIAEGYSVSREKKESFPLTVTSAQKNPTAFYLCASSPFGGGNEQFFGPGTRLTVL.

The chain uses TRBV18 and TRBJ2-3; D is unclear. V was cut by 3 bases and J by 0 bases, with 4 bases left in between. Germline V gives CDR1 KGHSH, CDR2 LQKENI. The CDR3 is 13 amino acids. The CDR3 reads CASSPSSTDTQYF. DNA of the CDR3: TGTGCCAGCTCACCTTCTAGCACAGATACGCAGTATTTT.

The rearrangement uses TRBV5-4 and TRBJ1-2, with D maybe TRBD1 (5 bases). Trimming took off 4 bases at V and 3 bases at J, with 10 bases between the two ends. Germline V gives CDR1 SGHNT, CDR2 YYREEE (reference sequence). The CDR3 extends over 13 amino acids. CDR3 protein: CASSPQADYGYTF. CDR3 DNA: TGTGCCAGCAGCCCACAGGCTGACTATGGCTACACCTTC.